One and the same sample provided the 20 T cell receptor beta chains below, sequenced in a study of radiotherapy plus CTLA-4 blockade in lung cancer. Only in-frame clones appear in the TCRdb table, and some are missing; sequencing was by immunoSEQ multiplex PCR. Of roughly 110,000 clones listed, approximately 87% were seen once; the top ten hold over 2%. The sample here was peripheral blood, taken from a patient treated with radiotherapy plus ipilimumab. These receptors originate from a human donor with non-small cell lung cancer that progressed on radiotherapy plus ipilimumab. Some clones in this sample may be carry-over from other donors' samples.

V is TRBV11-2 and J is TRBJ2-3; 9 positions agree with TRBD2. CDR1 is SGHAT and CDR2 is FQNNGV in the germline V gene. J was trimmed by 9 bases and V by 3 bases; bases with no gene match: 7. The CDR3 totals 14 residues. This chain's CDR3 is CASSLAGGASTQYF. The CDR3 DNA is TGTGCCAGCAGCTTGGCGGGGGGGGCATCAACGCAGTATTTT.

The chain is built from TRBV6-6 and TRBJ1-2; 7 bases align to TRBD1. Germline CDR1 MNHNY, CDR2 SVGAGI (reference sequence). Trimming took 3 bases from V and 4 from J; bases not matched to a gene: 2. The CDR3 has 13 residues. The CDR3 is CASSYQGGYGYTF. CDR3 DNA sequence: TGTGCCAGCAGTTATCAGGGGGGCTATGGCTACACCTTC.

The chain has TRBV2 and TRBJ1-5; D gene ambiguous. Per germline, CDR1 SNHLY and CDR2 FYNNEI. The CDR3 contains 13 residues. Trimming shortened V by 4 bases and J by 7 bases, and 11 bases separated the two germline ends. The CDR3 DNA reads as TGTGCCAGCAGTGTCAGAAGGGAGCAGCCCCAGCATTTT. The encoded protein is CASSVRREQPQHF.

The chain couples TRBV7-2 to TRBJ1-1; D not resolved. This CDR3 has 14 residues. Germline lookup yields CDR1 SGHTA and CDR2 FQGNSA. V lost 4 bases and J 3 bases, leaving 12 bases between the germline ends. CDR3 region: CASSSQYRDTEAFF. The CDR3, as DNA: TGTGCCAGCAGCTCCCAGTACAGAGACACTGAAGCTTTCTTT. The entire variable domain, with the rest obtained from reference TRBV7-2 and TRBJ1-1, is as follows: GAGVSQSPSNKVTEKGKDVELRCDPISGHTALYWYRQSLGQGLEFLIYFQGNSAPDKSGLPSDRFSAERTGGSVSTLTIQRTQQEDSAVYLCASSSQYRDTEAFFGQGTRLTVV.

This clone has a handful of counts. The genes are TRBV5-4 and TRBJ1-4; 8 bases fit TRBD1. CDR1 SGHNT and CDR2 YYREEE come from the germline V gene (reference sequence). V lost 1 base to trimming and J lost 7 bases; unmatched junction nucleotides: 3. The CDR3 totals 14 residues. The DNA for the CDR3 is TGTGCCAGCAGCTTGCAGGGGGCCCCTGAAAAACTGTTTTTT. Protein sequence: CASSLQGAPEKLFF. Full variable domain (remainder filled in from reference TRBV5-4 and TRBJ1-4): ETGVTQSPTHLIKTRGQQVTLRCSSQSGHNTVSWYQQALGQGPQFIFQYYREEENGRGNFPPRFSGLQFPNYSSELNVNALELDDSALYLCASSLQGAPEKLFFGSGTQLSVL.

As DNA, the CDR3 is TGTGCCAGCAGCTTATGGGGTCCAGGGGATGAGGCCGGGGAGCTGTTTTTT. It codes for CASSLWGPGDEAGELFF. The rearrangement joins TRBV7-3 to TRBJ2-2; the D gene is possibly TRBD1 (6 bases). Germline V gene data show CDR1 as SGHTA and CDR2 as FQGTGA. V shed 2 bases and J shed 6 bases, with 19 bases lying between them. The CDR3 is made up of 17 amino acids.

The chain carries TRBV7-2 and TRBJ2-5; D ambiguous. Germline V gives CDR1 SGHTA, CDR2 FQGNSA. V lost 4 bases and J 5 bases, leaving 14 bases between the germline ends. The CDR3 is made up of 14 amino acids. This chain's CDR3 is CASSSNTMGETQYF. The CDR3 coding sequence is TGTGCCAGCAGCTCGAACACTATGGGGGAGACCCAGTACTTC.

This chain connects TRBV7-8 to TRBJ2-5; D not certain. From germline, CDR1 is SGHVS and CDR2 FQNEAQ. There are 14 residues in the CDR3. The ends were cut back, 1 base at V and 1 base at J, with 7 bases in the middle. The CDR3 DNA follows: TGTGCCAGCAGCTTAGGGACGGTCCAAGAGACCCAGTACTTC. This encodes CASSLGTVQETQYF.

This sequence joins TRBV27 and TRBJ2-7, with 7 bases fitting TRBD2. Looked up from germline, CDR1 is MNHEY and CDR2 is SMNVEV (reference sequence). Trimming at V came to 2 bases and at J to 9 bases, leaving 19 bases not matched to a gene. This CDR3 spans 17 amino acids. CDR3 in DNA: TGTGCCAGCAGTTTACGCTATTTGAGGCAGGGATGGGGGGGGCAGTACTTC. Its translation: CASSLRYLRQGWGGQYF.

V usage is TRBV18 and J usage is TRBJ2-1; 9 nucleotides align to TRBD1. V gave up 5 bases and J gave up 8 bases; unmatched junction bases: 4. The CDR3 is 13 residues long. Germline V gene lookup returns CDR1 KGHSH and CDR2 LQKENI. CDR3 loop: CASSWDREDEQFF. DNA for the CDR3: TGTGCCAGCTCATGGGACAGGGAAGATGAGCAGTTCTTC. Combining the CDR3 with reference TRBV18 and TRBJ2-1 gives the whole variable domain NAGVMQNPRHLVRRRGQEARLRCSPMKGHSHVYWYRQLPEEGLKFMVYLQKENIIDESGMPKERFSAEFPKEGPSILRIQQVVRGDSAAYFCASSWDREDEQFFGPGTRLTVL.

Worth noting for this clone: Different DNA sequences within this sample yield the same CDR3. The chain uses TRBV18 and TRBJ1-2, with 7 bases matching TRBD1. The V and J ends lost 3 bases and 3 bases, in that order; junction bases with no gene match: 1. Germline CDR1 is KGHSH and CDR2 is LQKENI. The CDR3 spans 13 residues. DNA for the CDR3: TGTGCCAGCTCACCGACAGGGTACTATGGCTACACCTTC. This sequence encodes CASSPTGYYGYTF.

V usage is TRBV5-4 and J usage is TRBJ1-5; 9 bases map to TRBD1. The CDR3 has 16 residues. V was clipped by 2 bases and J by 2 bases; unmatched bases: 5. CDR1 and CDR2 from the germline V gene are SGHNT and YYREEE (reference sequence). The CDR3 DNA reads TGTGCCAGCAGCTTTACAGGGGGCGGTGGCAATCAGCCCCAGCATTTT. Translated, it gives CASSFTGGGGNQPQHF.

The V gene is TRBV6-1, the J gene TRBJ2-5; a weak D match, TRBD1 (6 bases). The germline V gene encodes CDR1 MNHNS and CDR2 SASEGT. Trimming left V 10 bases short and J 5 bases short, with 17 bases between. CDR3 length: 13 residues. CDR3 nucleotide sequence: TGTGCCATCTACAAGGGGGTGAGGGAGACCCAGTACTTC. Its translation: CAIYKGVRETQYF.

The chain is built from TRBV9 and TRBJ1-2; 7 bases align to TRBD1. V trimming: 1 base; J trimming: 8 bases; junction bases outside the gene matches: 8. This CDR3 has 14 amino acids. Germline CDR1 is SGDLS and CDR2 is YYNGEE. The chain's CDR3 is CASSVRGRLGGYTF. CDR3 DNA: TGTGCCAGCAGCGTAAGGGGGCGGCTAGGGGGCTACACCTTC.

This chain links TRBV4-3 with TRBJ2-1; TRBD2 matches at 12 bases. Germline loops: CDR1 LGHNA, CDR2 YSLEER. Trimming took 0 bases from V and 3 from J; bases not matched to a gene: 9. The CDR3 is 19 amino acids. CDR3 amino acids: CASSQEGASGGALYNEQFF. For the CDR3, the DNA is TGCGCCAGCAGCCAAGAGGGAGCTAGCGGGGGGGCCCTCTACAATGAGCAGTTCTTC.

The genes are TRBV2 and TRBJ2-5, with no clear D. V lost 6 bases to trimming and J lost 7 bases, with 9 bases between them. Germline V CDR1 and CDR2: SNHLY, FYNNEI. There are 11 residues in the CDR3. CDR3 protein: CASSFTWTQYF. In nucleotides, the CDR3 is TGTGCCAGCAGCTTTACCTGGACCCAGTACTTC.

CDR3 sequence: CASSEDGYEQYF. The CDR3 DNA is TGTGCCAGCAGTGAGGACGGCTACGAGCAGTACTTC. This sequence joins TRBV2 and TRBJ2-7; D ambiguous. The CDR3 covers 12 residues. CDR1 SNHLY and CDR2 FYNNEI come from the germline V gene. Trimming pared 3 bases from V and 3 bases from J, leaving 6 bases between.

V usage is TRBV5-6 and J usage is TRBJ1-5; 9 positions agree with TRBD1. Germline V lookup: CDR1 SGHDT, CDR2 YYEEEE. Trimming at V came to 2 bases and at J to 4 bases, leaving 16 bases not matched to a gene. This CDR3 has 19 residues. CDR3 in amino acids: CASSFTPGQGLILNQPQHF. For the CDR3, the DNA is TGTGCCAGCAGCTTCACACCGGGACAGGGTTTAATCTTAAATCAGCCCCAGCATTTT. Complete variable domain (other parts from reference TRBV5-6 and TRBJ1-5): DAGVTQSPTHLIKTRGQQVTLRCSPKSGHDTVSWYQQALGQGPQFIFQYYEEEERQRGNFPDRFSGHQFPNYSSELNVNALLLGDSALYLCASSFTPGQGLILNQPQHFGDGTRLSIL.

The chain joins TRBV5-6 to TRBJ1-2; perhaps TRBD1 as D (5 bases). The germline V gene has CDR1 SGHDT and CDR2 YYEEEE. This CDR3 has 16 residues. The V end lost 4 bases, the J end lost 3 bases, and 19 bases lay between the germline ends. The CDR3 region is CASSPVINPRDYGYTF. The CDR3 DNA is TGTGCCAGCAGCCCCGTGATTAACCCCAGGGACTATGGCTACACCTTC.

The gene calls are TRBV18 and TRBJ1-2, with 12 bases lining up with TRBD1. With V trimmed by 3 bases and J by 8 bases, 7 bases remained unmatched. Germline V gives CDR1 KGHSH, CDR2 LQKENI. This CDR3 spans 15 amino acids. This chain's CDR3 is CASSPGTGGAWGYTF. In DNA form, the CDR3 reads TGTGCCAGCTCACCCGGGACAGGGGGCGCTTGGGGCTACACCTTC. The whole variable domain, filled in from reference TRBV18 and TRBJ1-2, reads NAGVMQNPRHLVRRRGQEARLRCSPMKGHSHVYWYRQLPEEGLKFMVYLQKENIIDESGMPKERFSAEFPKEGPSILRIQQVVRGDSAAYFCASSPGTGGAWGYTFGSGTRLTVV.